Below, 29 T cell receptor beta chains from the same sample are listed, as sequenced in a study of beta chain features in type 1 diabetes. Whole-study findings and limits: For Type 1 diabetes patients, all four CD4+ subsets carried TCRB CDR3s that were moderately but significantly shorter.

TCRB transcripts that were expressed got sequenced, as all of the isolated RNA had been reverse transcribed. Profiling relied on immunoSEQ multiplex PCR, and the TCRdb table lists in-frame clones only, not all of them. Seen here are some 660,000 clones, about 14% observed once, and the top ten hold nearly 0.04%. Their specific antigens are unknown. The sample consisted of naive CD4+ T cells from blood. All receptors derive from a young man with type 1 diabetes.

The chain combines TRBV13 with TRBJ2-7; D remains unclear. The V gene lost 8 bases and the J gene lost 2 bases, with 13 bases spanning the gap. CDR1 is PRHDT and CDR2 is FYEKMQ in the germline V gene (reference sequence). This CDR3 has 13 residues. DNA of the CDR3: TGTGCCAGCTGGGTCCGGGTCCCCTACGAGCAGTACTTC. It translates to CASWVRVPYEQYF.

The rearrangement uses TRBV7-9 and TRBJ2-7, with D tentatively TRBD2 (5 bases). V was trimmed by 5 bases and J by 6 bases, leaving 11 bases between them. There are 12 residues in the CDR3. Germline CDR1 SEHNR, CDR2 FQNEAQ (reference sequence). This chain's CDR3 is CASSITSSEQYF. The CDR3 DNA reads TGTGCCAGCAGCATCACTAGTAGCGAGCAGTACTTC.

CDR3 sequence reads: CASSPRTPGETQYF. Here the CDR3 DNA reads TGTGCCAGCAGCCCCCGCACACCCGGAGAGACCCAGTACTTC. V gene TRBV7-2 combines with J gene TRBJ2-5; no clear D. V was pared by 5 bases and J by 4 bases, with 14 bases between. This CDR3 region has 14 residues. In germline, CDR1 is SGHTA, CDR2 FQGNSA.

This clone was found a few times. This rearrangement joins TRBV6-6 to TRBJ1-2, with D unresolved. The CDR3 is 14 amino acids. The germline gives CDR1 MNHNY, CDR2 SVGAGI (reference sequence). V was cut by 2 bases and J by 0 bases, with 7 bases left in between. In nucleotides, the CDR3 is TGTGCCAGCAGTTACGTCGCAACTAACTATGGCTACACCTTC. Translating it yields CASSYVATNYGYTF.

The chain combines TRBV11-2 with TRBJ2-5, with D uncertain. The CDR3 is 13 amino acids. The V end was cut by 2 bases, the J end by 0 bases, with 4 bases between. Germline-derived CDR1 and CDR2 are SGHAT and FQNNGV. The chain's CDR3 is CASSLTDQETQYF. DNA of the CDR3: TGTGCCAGCAGCTTAACGGACCAAGAGACCCAGTACTTC.

This clone was detected only a few times. CDR3 protein: CASSEMIASGNTIYF. The CDR3, as DNA: TGTGCCAGCAGCGAAATGATCGCCTCTGGAAACACCATATATTTT. The chain carries TRBV9 and TRBJ1-3; D not resolved. V was shortened by 3 bases and J by 0 bases, with 10 bases between the two germline ends. This CDR3 is 15 amino acids long. The germline V gene has CDR1 SGDLS and CDR2 YYNGEE.

This clone occurred a few times. The sample has other DNA sequences that encode this CDR3 too. V and J are TRBV5-1 and TRBJ2-5, with D hard to call. There are 13 residues in the CDR3. V lost 1 base to trimming and J lost 2 bases, with 6 bases between them. The V gene's germline CDR1 is SGHRS and CDR2 YFSETQ. CDR3 residues: CASSLRQQETQYF. For the CDR3, the DNA is TGCGCCAGCAGCTTGCGCCAGCAAGAGACCCAGTACTTC.

With regard to this clone: Relative to the germline gene, one junction end is altered; a read error may explain this. This chain joins TRBV7-7 and TRBJ2-1; TRBD2 agrees at 11 bases. CDR1 and CDR2 from the germline V gene are SSHAT and FNYEAQ (reference sequence). The CDR3 sequence is 15 residues long. In DNA form, the CDR3 reads TGTGCTAGCAGCGCCGGGACTAGCGGCTTCAATGAGCAGTTCTTC. Residues: CASSAGTSGFNEQFF.

The chain uses TRBV30 and TRBJ2-7; 8 positions match TRBD2. J was trimmed by 0 bases and V by 0 bases; bases with no gene match: 10. From germline, CDR1 is GTSNPN and CDR2 SVGIG (reference sequence). The CDR3 is 17 amino acids. The CDR3 DNA reads TGTGCCTGGAGTGTATCCATTCATGGGACTAGCTCCTACGAGCAGTACTTC. It codes for CAWSVSIHGTSSYEQYF.

On this clone: Other DNA sequences within the sample encode an identical CDR3. The gene calls are TRBV7-9 and TRBJ1-5; 9 bases agree with TRBD1. CDR3 length: 14 residues. The germline CDR1 and CDR2 sequences are SEHNR and FQNEAQ (reference sequence). Trimming removed 5 bases from V and 5 bases from J; junction bases left unmatched: 4. CDR3 bases: TGTGCCAGCAGCCTCGGGACAGGGTATCAGCCCCAGCATTTT. Protein sequence: CASSLGTGYQPQHF.

The CDR3 loop is CASSFRGAPSTEAFF. DNA for the CDR3: TGTGCCAGCAGTTTTCGGGGGGCCCCCTCCACTGAAGCTTTCTTT. The chain carries TRBV27 and TRBJ1-1; possibly TRBD1 for D (6 bases). CDR3 length: 15 residues. V shed 3 bases and J shed 4 bases, with 15 bases lying between them. Germline CDR1 MNHEY, CDR2 SMNVEV (reference sequence).

The chain carries TRBV14 and TRBJ2-3; D ambiguous. The ends were cut back, 7 bases at V and 7 bases at J, with 12 bases in the middle. The germline V gene encodes CDR1 SGHDN and CDR2 FVKESK. This CDR3 spans 12 amino acids. Here the CDR3 DNA reads TGTGCCAGCACAACAAAATGGTATACGCAGTATTTT. Its translation is CASTTKWYTQYF.

This clone occurred a few times. The chain is built from TRBV4-3 and TRBJ2-2, with unresolved D. Germline V gene lookup returns CDR1 LGHNA and CDR2 YSLEER. Trimming cost V 0 bases and J 6 bases, with 5 bases left between them. The CDR3 spans 13 residues. The CDR3 is CASSQDIAGELFF. The CDR3 DNA sequence: TGCGCCAGCAGCCAAGATATCGCCGGGGAGCTGTTTTTT.

This clone has more than one count but fewer than ten. The J gene is TRBJ2-1, the V gene TRBV28; D uncertain. V was cut by 4 bases and J by 10 bases, with 14 bases left in between. This CDR3 region has 13 residues. Germline CDR1 reads MDHEN; CDR2 reads SYDVKM. In DNA form, the CDR3 reads TGTGCCAGCAGTTCCGTTACGGTGAACGAGCAGTTCTTC. Its protein product is CASSSVTVNEQFF.

This clone appeared a few times. This sequence joins TRBV5-1 and TRBJ1-2; D uncertain. Germline V CDR1 and CDR2: SGHRS, YFSETQ. V was pared by 4 bases and J by 8 bases, with 18 bases between. The CDR3 spans 14 residues. The CDR3 DNA follows: TGCGCCAGCAGCAGGGAGCCCCCCCTATACGGCTACACCTTC. Amino acid sequence: CASSREPPLYGYTF.

V usage is TRBV7-6 and J usage is TRBJ1-5; 9 nucleotides align to TRBD1. Germline values: CDR1 SGHVS, CDR2 FNYEAQ. The CDR3 extends over 15 amino acids. With 2 bases clipped from V and 9 bases from J, the junction kept 8 bases outside the gene matches. This chain's CDR3 is CASSLTGGRPVPQHF. CDR3 in DNA: TGTGCCAGCAGCTTAACAGGGGGCAGGCCAGTGCCCCAGCATTTT. Full variable domain (outside the CDR3, taken from reference TRBV7-6 and TRBJ1-5): GAGVSQSPRYKVTKRGQDVALRCDPISGHVSLYWYRQALGQGPEFLTYFNYEAQQDKSGLPNDRFSAERPEGSISTLTIQRTEQRDSAMYRCASSLTGGRPVPQHFGDGTRLSIL.

J is TRBJ2-5 and V is TRBV12-5, with D perhaps being TRBD1 or TRBD2 (6 bases each). The CDR3 has 13 amino acids. Per the germline V gene, CDR1 is LGHNT and CDR2 is FRNRAP. With 8 bases removed from V and 9 bases from J, the gap between germline ends came to 19 bases. This CDR3 is CASLEEGQESQYF. CDR3 nucleotide sequence: TGTGCTAGTTTGGAGGAGGGACAAGAATCCCAGTACTTC. The variable domain in full, completed from reference TRBV12-5 and TRBJ2-5, reads DARVTQTPRHKVTEMGQEVTMRCQPILGHNTVFWYRQTMMQGLELLAYFRNRAPLDDSGMPKDRFSAEMPDATLATLKIQPSEPRDSAVYFCASLEEGQESQYFGPGTRLLVL.

The V gene is TRBV4-3, the J gene TRBJ2-1, with 7 bases lining up with TRBD2. Germline V gene data show CDR1 as LGHNA and CDR2 as YSLEER. The CDR3 runs 14 residues. J was trimmed by 9 bases and V by 3 bases; bases with no gene match: 8. The CDR3 nucleotides are TGCGCCAGCAGCCAGCCGGGACTAAAGATTGAGCAGTTCTTC. Protein sequence: CASSQPGLKIEQFF.

This chain connects TRBV27 to TRBJ1-2, with a tentative D call TRBD1 (5 bases). Germline V gives CDR1 MNHEY, CDR2 SMNVEV (reference sequence). With 0 bases removed from V and 5 bases from J, the gap between germline ends came to 16 bases. The CDR3 is made up of 16 amino acids. CDR3 residues: CASSLSGTPTGYGYTF. The CDR3 coding sequence is TGTGCCAGCAGTTTATCAGGGACCCCAACGGGGTATGGCTACACCTTC.

The chain links TRBV7-9 to TRBJ2-1; D call uncertain. Per germline, CDR1 SEHNR and CDR2 FQNEAQ (reference sequence). V lost 5 bases to trimming and J lost 1 base, with 12 bases between them. This CDR3 contains 15 residues. CDR3 nucleotides: TGTGCCAGCAGCGACACAGTAAGATCCTACAATGAGCAGTTCTTC. It is translated as CASSDTVRSYNEQFF.

On this clone itself: This could be a read error, since a much larger clone is one nucleotide away. This specimen includes other DNA sequences encoding the same CDR3. The chain recombines TRBV27 with TRBJ1-2, with 8 bases aligning to TRBD1. The CDR3 length is 13 residues. Trimming cost V 5 bases and J 3 bases; bases outside gene matches: 2. In germline, CDR1 is MNHEY, CDR2 SMNVEV (reference sequence). As DNA, the CDR3 is TGTGCCAGCAGTCTGACAGGGGACTATGGCTACACCTTC. This sequence encodes CASSLTGDYGYTF.

The chain joins TRBV5-4 to TRBJ1-6; D is uncertain. The germline V gene encodes CDR1 SGHNT and CDR2 YYREEE (reference sequence). The ends were cut back, 0 bases at V and 10 bases at J, with 11 bases in the middle. The CDR3 sequence is 14 residues long. The CDR3 region has the DNA TGTGCCAGCAGCTTGGCTCAGGAACGGTCACCCCTCCACTTT. Translated: CASSLAQERSPLHF.

This clone was counted between two and nine times. This chain links TRBV18 with TRBJ2-1; 7 bases map to TRBD2. J gave up 9 bases and V 3 bases, and 5 bases lay outside the gene matches. This CDR3 contains 13 residues. Per germline, CDR1 KGHSH and CDR2 LQKENI. This CDR3 reads CASSPLGGSEQFF. The DNA of the CDR3 is TGTGCCAGCTCACCCTTGGGAGGGAGTGAGCAGTTCTTC.

This chain uses TRBV7-8 with TRBJ1-1; perhaps TRBD1 as D (5 bases). The germline V gene encodes CDR1 SGHVS and CDR2 FQNEAQ. The CDR3 spans 13 residues. Trimming cost V 7 bases and J 1 base, with 10 bases left between them. The CDR3 DNA sequence: TGTGCCAGCACCCTTCAGGGGAACACTGAAGCTTTCTTT. Translating gives CASTLQGNTEAFF.

The J gene is TRBJ1-5, the V gene TRBV2; D is possibly TRBD1 (5 bases). The CDR3 runs to 16 residues. The V end was cut by 5 bases, the J end by 2 bases, with 16 bases between. Germline V CDR1 and CDR2: SNHLY, FYNNEI. The CDR3 DNA follows: TGTGCCAGCAGTCTTGGGGACGGCAGGGGCAATCAGCCCCAGCATTTT. Amino acids: CASSLGDGRGNQPQHF.

This clone was seen only a few times. The chain links TRBV7-9 to TRBJ2-7; unclear D gene. Germline V CDR1 and CDR2: SEHNR, FQNEAQ (reference sequence). V was trimmed by 6 bases and J by 4 bases, leaving 16 bases between them. The length of the CDR3 is 14 residues. This CDR3 is CASSALSFSYEQYF. CDR3 sequence (DNA): TGTGCCAGCAGTGCCTTAAGCTTCTCTTACGAGCAGTACTTC.

This clone was picked up a small number of times. J is TRBJ2-1 and V is TRBV7-9; weak D call: TRBD2 (5 bases). The CDR3 has 14 amino acids. V lost 8 bases and J lost 6, with 17 bases in between. Germline loops: CDR1 SEHNR, CDR2 FQNEAQ (reference sequence). The CDR3 region is CASSEEDSPNEQFF. In DNA, the CDR3 is TGTGCCAGCTCCGAGGAGGACTCCCCCAATGAGCAGTTCTTC.

This clone came up a few times. This chain links TRBV2 with TRBJ1-1; D is unclear. Germline CDR1 SNHLY, CDR2 FYNNEI. The CDR3 covers 14 residues. V lost 1 base and J lost 0, with 6 bases in between. CDR3 bases: TGTGCCAGCAGTGAAGTATCCTTGAACACTGAAGCTTTCTTT. Encoded protein: CASSEVSLNTEAFF.

The chain has TRBV6-1 and TRBJ2-1, with 10 bases fitting TRBD2. Germline V gives CDR1 MNHNS, CDR2 SASEGT. CDR3 length equals 13 residues. The V and J ends lost 9 bases and 4 bases, in that order; junction bases with no gene match: 3. The DNA of the CDR3 is TGTGCCAGTACTAGCGGGGCATACAATGAGCAGTTCTTC. Residues: CASTSGAYNEQFF.